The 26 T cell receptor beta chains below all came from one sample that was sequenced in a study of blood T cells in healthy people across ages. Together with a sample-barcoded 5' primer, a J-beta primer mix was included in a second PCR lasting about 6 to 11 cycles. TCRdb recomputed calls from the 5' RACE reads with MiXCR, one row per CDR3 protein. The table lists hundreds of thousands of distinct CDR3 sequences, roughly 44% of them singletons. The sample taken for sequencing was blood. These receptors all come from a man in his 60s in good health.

CDR3 residues: CAISASSPGTDTQYF. In DNA form, the CDR3 reads TGTGCCATCAGTGCTAGTAGTCCAGGCACAGATACGCAGTATTTT. The chain is built from TRBV10-3 and TRBJ2-3, with D unresolved. Germline CDR1 reads ENHRY; CDR2 reads SYGVKD. The CDR3 is 15 amino acids. V lost 4 bases and J lost 1, with 12 bases in between.

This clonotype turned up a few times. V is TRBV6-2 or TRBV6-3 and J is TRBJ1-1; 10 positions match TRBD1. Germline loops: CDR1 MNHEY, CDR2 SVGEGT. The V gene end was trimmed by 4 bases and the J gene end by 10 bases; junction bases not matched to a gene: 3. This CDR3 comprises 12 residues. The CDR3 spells CASSLGQGRAFF. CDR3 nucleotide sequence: TGTGCCAGCAGTTTGGGACAGGGGAGAGCTTTCTTT.

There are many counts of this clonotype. In DNA, the CDR3 is TGCGCCAGCAGCCAAGATAGCGGGGGTTACTACGAGCAGTACTTC. Amino acids: CASSQDSGGYYEQYF. The chain has TRBV4-3 and TRBJ2-7; 9 bases fit TRBD2. Germline V CDR1 and CDR2: LGHNA, YSLEER. V shed 0 bases and J 3 bases; nucleotides not matched to a gene: 3. The CDR3 length is 15 residues.

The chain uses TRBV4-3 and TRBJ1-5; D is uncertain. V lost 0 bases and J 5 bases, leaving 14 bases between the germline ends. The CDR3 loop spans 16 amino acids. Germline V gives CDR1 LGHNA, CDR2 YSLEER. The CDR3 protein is CASSQDIAAGHQPQHF. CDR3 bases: TGCGCCAGCAGCCAAGATATTGCCGCCGGCCATCAGCCCCAGCATTTT.

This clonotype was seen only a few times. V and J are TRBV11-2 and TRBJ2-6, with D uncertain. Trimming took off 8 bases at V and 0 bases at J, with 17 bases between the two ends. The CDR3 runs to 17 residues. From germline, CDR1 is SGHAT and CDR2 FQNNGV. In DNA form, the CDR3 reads TGTGCCAGCCAACGCCTCAGGAAAACCTCTGGGGCCAACGTCCTGACTTTC. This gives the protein CASQRLRKTSGANVLTF.

For the CDR3, the DNA is TGTGCCAGCAGCCCGGGGGGGGGCAGATGGGACGAGCAGTACTTC. This sequence encodes CASSPGGGRWDEQYF. The rearrangement uses TRBV7-9 and TRBJ2-4; TRBD2 matches at 8 bases. The tail of the sequence fits TRBJ2-7 better, so the J call may be wrong. CDR1 and CDR2 from the germline V gene are SEHNR and FQNEAQ (reference sequence). The CDR3 is made up of 15 amino acids.

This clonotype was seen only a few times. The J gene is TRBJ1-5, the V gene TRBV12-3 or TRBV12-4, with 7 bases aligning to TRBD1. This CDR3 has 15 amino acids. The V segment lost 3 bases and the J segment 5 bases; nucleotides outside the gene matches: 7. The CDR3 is CASSLAGGSDQPQHF. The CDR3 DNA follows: TGTGCCAGCAGTTTGGCAGGGGGATCGGATCAGCCCCAGCATTTT.

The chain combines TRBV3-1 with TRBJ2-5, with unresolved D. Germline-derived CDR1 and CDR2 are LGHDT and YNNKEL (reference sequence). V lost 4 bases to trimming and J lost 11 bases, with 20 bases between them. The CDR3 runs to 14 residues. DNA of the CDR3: TGTGCCAGCAGCCCGCAACGGTTATACAATGAGCAGTACTTC. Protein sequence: CASSPQRLYNEQYF.

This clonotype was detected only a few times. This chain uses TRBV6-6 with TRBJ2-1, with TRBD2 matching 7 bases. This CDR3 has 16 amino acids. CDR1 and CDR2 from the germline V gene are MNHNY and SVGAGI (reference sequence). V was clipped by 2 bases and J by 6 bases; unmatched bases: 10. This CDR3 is CASSYVGGGPPNEQFF. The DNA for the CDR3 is TGTGCCAGCAGTTACGTAGGCGGGGGTCCCCCCAATGAGCAGTTCTTC.

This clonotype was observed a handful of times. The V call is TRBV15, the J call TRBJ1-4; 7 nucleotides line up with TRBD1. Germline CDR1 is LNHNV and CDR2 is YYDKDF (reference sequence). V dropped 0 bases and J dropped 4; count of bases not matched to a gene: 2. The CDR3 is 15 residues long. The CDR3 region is CATSRDRGLNEKLFF. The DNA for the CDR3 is TGTGCCACCAGCAGAGATAGGGGGCTTAATGAAAAACTGTTTTTT.

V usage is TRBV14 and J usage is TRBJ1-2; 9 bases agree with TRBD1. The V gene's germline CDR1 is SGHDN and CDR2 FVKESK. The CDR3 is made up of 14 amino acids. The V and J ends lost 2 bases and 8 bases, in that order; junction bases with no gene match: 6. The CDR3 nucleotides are TGTGCCAGCAGCCAATTAAGAACAGGGGGCGGCTACACCTTC. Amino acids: CASSQLRTGGGYTF.

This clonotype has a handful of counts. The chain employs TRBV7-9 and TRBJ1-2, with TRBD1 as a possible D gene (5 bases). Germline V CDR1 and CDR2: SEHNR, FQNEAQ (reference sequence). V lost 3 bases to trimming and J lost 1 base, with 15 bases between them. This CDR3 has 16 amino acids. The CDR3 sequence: CASSLRLGDFNYGYTF. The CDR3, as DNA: TGTGCCAGCAGCTTGCGACTGGGGGATTTTAACTATGGCTACACCTTC.

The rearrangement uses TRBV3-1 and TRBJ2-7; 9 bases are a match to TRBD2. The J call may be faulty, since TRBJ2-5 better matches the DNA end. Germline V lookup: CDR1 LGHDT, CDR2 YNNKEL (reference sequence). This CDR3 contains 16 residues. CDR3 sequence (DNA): TGTGCCAGCAGCCAAGGAGGGTCCAGCGGGGGGGAGACCCAGTACTTC. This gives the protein CASSQGGSSGGETQYF.

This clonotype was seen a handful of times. As DNA, the CDR3 is TGTGCCAGCAGCTCCCGGACAGGGACGACGCATCCGAACTATGGCTACACCTTC. Translating gives CASSSRTGTTHPNYGYTF. The rearrangement uses TRBV21-1 and TRBJ1-2; TRBD1 reflects the table's D call only, with no check against the DNA. TRBV21-1 is given as a pseudogene. This CDR3 has 18 amino acids.

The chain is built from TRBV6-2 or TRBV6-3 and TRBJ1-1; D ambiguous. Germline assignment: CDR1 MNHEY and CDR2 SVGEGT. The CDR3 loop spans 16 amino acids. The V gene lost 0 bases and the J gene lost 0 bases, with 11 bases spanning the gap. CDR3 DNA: TGTGCCAGCAGTTACTCCGGCAGGCGGATGAACACTGAAGCTTTCTTT. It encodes CASSYSGRRMNTEAFF.

The CDR3 loop reads CASSTGTGEYNEQFF. Written as DNA, the CDR3 is TGCGCCAGCAGCACCGGGACAGGGGAGTACAATGAGCAGTTCTTC. This rearrangement joins TRBV5-1 to TRBJ2-1, with 10 bases lining up with TRBD1. V dropped 4 bases and J dropped 4; count of bases not matched to a gene: 5. Per the germline V gene, CDR1 is SGHRS and CDR2 is YFSETQ. There are 15 residues in the CDR3.

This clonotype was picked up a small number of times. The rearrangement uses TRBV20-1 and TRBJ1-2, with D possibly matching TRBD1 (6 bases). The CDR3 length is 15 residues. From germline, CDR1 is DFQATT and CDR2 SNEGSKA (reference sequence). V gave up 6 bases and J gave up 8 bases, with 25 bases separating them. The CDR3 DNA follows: TGCAGTGCCCCCCCTCGAGGCCTGGGGGCAGAAGGCTACACCTTC. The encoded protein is CSAPPRGLGAEGYTF.

This CDR3 is CASSYEPGGATQYF. The CDR3, as DNA: TGTGCCAGCAGTTACGAGCCTGGGGGGGCGACCCAGTACTTC. The gene calls are TRBV6-6 and TRBJ2-5; a weak D match, TRBD2 (7 bases). Trimming cost V 2 bases and J 7 bases, with 14 bases left between them. The CDR3 is made up of 14 amino acids. From germline, CDR1 is MNHNY and CDR2 SVGAGI (reference sequence).

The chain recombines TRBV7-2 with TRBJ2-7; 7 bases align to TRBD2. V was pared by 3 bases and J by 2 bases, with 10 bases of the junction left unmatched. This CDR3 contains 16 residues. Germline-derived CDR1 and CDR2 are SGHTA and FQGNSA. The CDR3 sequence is CASSFTSSGLTYEQYF. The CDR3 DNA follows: TGTGCCAGCAGCTTTACTAGTAGCGGGTTGACCTACGAGCAGTACTTC.

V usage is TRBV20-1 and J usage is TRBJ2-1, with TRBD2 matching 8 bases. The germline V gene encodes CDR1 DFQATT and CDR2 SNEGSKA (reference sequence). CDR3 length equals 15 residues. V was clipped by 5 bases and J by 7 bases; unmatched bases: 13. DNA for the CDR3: TGCAGTGCTGGGAGAGGACTAGCCTCCCTGAATGAGCAGTTCTTC. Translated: CSAGRGLASLNEQFF.

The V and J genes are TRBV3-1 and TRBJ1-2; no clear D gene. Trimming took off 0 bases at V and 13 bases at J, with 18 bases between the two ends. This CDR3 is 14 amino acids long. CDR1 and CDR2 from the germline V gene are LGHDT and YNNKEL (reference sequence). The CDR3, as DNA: TGTGCCAGCAGCCAAGATATCCCCCCGCGAAGGACCACCTTC. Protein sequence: CASSQDIPPRRTTF.

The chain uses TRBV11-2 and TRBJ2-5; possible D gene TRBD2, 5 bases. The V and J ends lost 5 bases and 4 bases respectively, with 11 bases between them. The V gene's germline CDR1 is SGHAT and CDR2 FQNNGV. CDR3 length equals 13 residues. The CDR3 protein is CASSPGSRETQYF. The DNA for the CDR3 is TGTGCCAGCAGCCCTGGGAGCAGAGAGACCCAGTACTTC.

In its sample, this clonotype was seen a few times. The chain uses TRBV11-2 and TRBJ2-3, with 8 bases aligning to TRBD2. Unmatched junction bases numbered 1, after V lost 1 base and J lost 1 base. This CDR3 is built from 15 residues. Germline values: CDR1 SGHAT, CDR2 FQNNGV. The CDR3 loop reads CASSLVGLGTDTQYF. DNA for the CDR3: TGTGCCAGCAGCTTAGTGGGACTAGGCACAGATACGCAGTATTTT.

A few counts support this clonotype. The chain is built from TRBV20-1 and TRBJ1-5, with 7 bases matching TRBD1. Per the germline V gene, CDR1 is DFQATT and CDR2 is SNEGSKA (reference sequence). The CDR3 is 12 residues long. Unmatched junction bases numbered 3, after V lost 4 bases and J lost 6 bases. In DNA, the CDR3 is TGCAGTGCTAACAGGGGCGGTCAGCCCCAGCATTTT. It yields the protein CSANRGGQPQHF.

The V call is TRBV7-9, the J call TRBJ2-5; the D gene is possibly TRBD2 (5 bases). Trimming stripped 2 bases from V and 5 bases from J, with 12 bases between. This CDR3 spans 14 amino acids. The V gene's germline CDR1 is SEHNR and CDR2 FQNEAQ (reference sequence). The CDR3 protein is CASSLPGIVETQYF. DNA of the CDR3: TGTGCCAGCAGCTTACCGGGGATCGTGGAGACCCAGTACTTC.

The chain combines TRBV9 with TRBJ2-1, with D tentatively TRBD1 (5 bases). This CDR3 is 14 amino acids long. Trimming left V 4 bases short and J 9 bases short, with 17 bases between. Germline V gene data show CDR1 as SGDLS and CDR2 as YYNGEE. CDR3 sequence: CASSPSSRVGEQFF. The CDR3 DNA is TGTGCCAGCAGCCCCAGTTCCAGGGTAGGTGAGCAGTTCTTC.